This T cell receptor (beta chain) was profiled in a study of T cells in Graves' hyperthyroidism and ophthalmopathy. The source material, RNA transcripts, was used to amplify TCR beta CDR3 regions. RT-PCR in the first round (using the HTBI primer set) targeted the TCR CDR3. A single record per CDR3 protein comes from TCRdb applying MiXCR to the multiplex PCR reads. Of 550,000 to 650,000 distinct CDR3 sequences listed, around 14% are singletons. Of note for this clonotype: Its specificity is unknown.

Germline CDR1 reads GTSNPN; CDR2 reads SVGIG (reference sequence). Trimming left V 0 bases short and J 3 bases short, with 11 bases between. This CDR3 contains 14 residues. Study-level findings and limits: Ophthalmopathy onset followed model prediction by a median about six months.

The clonotype comes from a woman aged 25 to 39 with Graves' hyperthyroidism that later progressed to Graves' ophthalmopathy. The chain couples TRBV30 to TRBJ2-5; D gene ambiguous. The sample comprised blood. CDR3 sequence (DNA): TGTGCCTGGAGTGTACAAGTGCGAAAAGAGACCCAGTACTTC. It encodes CAWSVQVRKETQYF.